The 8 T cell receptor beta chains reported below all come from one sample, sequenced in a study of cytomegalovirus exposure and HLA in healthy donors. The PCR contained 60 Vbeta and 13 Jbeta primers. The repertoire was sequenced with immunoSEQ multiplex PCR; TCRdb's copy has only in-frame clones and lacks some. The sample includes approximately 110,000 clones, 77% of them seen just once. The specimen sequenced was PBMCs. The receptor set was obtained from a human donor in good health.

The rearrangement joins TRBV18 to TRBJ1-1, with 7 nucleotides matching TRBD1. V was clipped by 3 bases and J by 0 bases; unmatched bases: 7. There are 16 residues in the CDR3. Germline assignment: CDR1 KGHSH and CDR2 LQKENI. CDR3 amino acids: CASSPTKGAMNTEAFF. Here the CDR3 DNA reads TGTGCCAGCTCACCCACCAAGGGGGCTATGAACACTGAAGCTTTCTTT.

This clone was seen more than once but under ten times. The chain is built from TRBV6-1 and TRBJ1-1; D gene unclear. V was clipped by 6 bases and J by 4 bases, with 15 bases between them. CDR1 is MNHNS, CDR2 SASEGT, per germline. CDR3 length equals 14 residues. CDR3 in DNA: TGTGCCAGCAGCCTCGATACAGAGGGCACTGAAGCTTTCTTT. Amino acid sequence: CASSLDTEGTEAFF.

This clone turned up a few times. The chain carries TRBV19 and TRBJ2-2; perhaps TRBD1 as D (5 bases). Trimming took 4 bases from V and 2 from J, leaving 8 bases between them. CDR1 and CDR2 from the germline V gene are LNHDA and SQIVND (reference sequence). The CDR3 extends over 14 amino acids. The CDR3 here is CASSTGQNTGELFF. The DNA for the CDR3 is TGTGCCAGTAGTACAGGACAAAACACCGGGGAGCTGTTTTTT.

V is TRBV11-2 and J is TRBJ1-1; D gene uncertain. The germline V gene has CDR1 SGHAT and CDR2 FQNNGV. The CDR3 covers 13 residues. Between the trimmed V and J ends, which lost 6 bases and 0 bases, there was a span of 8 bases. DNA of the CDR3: TGTGCCAGCAGTTCAGATGTGAACACTGAAGCTTTCTTT. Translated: CASSSDVNTEAFF.

The CDR3 spells CASSYSGGKDYGYTF. In nucleotides, the CDR3 is TGTGCCAGCAGTTATTCAGGGGGGAAGGACTATGGCTACACCTTC. V gene TRBV2 combines with J gene TRBJ1-2; 7 bases agree with TRBD1. The ends lost 5 bases at V and 3 bases at J; junction bases unmatched: 9. This CDR3 spans 15 amino acids. CDR1 and CDR2 from the germline V gene are SNHLY and FYNNEI.

This CDR3 reads CASSLTSSQETQYF. Written as DNA, the CDR3 is TGTGCCAGCAGTCTTACTAGCTCCCAAGAGACCCAGTACTTC. The chain employs TRBV6-6 and TRBJ2-5, with D possibly being TRBD2 (6 bases). The CDR3 spans 14 residues. Per germline, CDR1 MNHNY and CDR2 SVGAGI (reference sequence). Trimming shortened V by 5 bases and J by 1 base, and 11 bases separated the two germline ends.

For the CDR3, the DNA is TGTGCCAGCAGCTTACAGGCAGACTACAATGAGCAGTTCTTC. Translation: CASSLQADYNEQFF. The chain joins TRBV7-8 to TRBJ2-1; D remains ambiguous. In germline, CDR1 is SGHVS, CDR2 FQNEAQ. The V and J ends lost 2 bases and 3 bases respectively, with 8 bases between them. This CDR3 is 14 amino acids long.

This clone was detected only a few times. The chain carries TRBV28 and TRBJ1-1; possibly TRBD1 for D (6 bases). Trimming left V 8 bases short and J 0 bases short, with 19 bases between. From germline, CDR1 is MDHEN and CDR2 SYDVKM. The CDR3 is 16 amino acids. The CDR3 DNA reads TGTGCCAGCCCGCCCTTTAGCGGGGGGCTGAACACTGAAGCTTTCTTT. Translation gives CASPPFSGGLNTEAFF.